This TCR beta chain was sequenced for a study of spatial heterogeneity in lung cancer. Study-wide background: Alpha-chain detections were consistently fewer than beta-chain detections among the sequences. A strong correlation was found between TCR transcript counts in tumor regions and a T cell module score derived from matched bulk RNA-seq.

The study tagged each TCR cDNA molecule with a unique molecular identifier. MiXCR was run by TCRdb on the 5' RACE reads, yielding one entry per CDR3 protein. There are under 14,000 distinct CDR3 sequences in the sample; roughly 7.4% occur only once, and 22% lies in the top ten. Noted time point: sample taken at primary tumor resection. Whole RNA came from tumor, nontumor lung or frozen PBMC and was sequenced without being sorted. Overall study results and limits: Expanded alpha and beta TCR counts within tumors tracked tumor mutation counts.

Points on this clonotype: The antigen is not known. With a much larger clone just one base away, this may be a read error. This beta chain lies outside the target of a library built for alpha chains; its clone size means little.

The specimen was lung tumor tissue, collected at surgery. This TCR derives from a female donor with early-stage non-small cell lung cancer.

CDR3 amino acids: CASSLVDTQYF. Here the CDR3 DNA reads TGTGCCAGCAGTTTAGTAGATACGCAGTATTTT. V gene TRBV12-3 or TRBV12-4 combines with J gene TRBJ2-3, with D unclear. The CDR3 totals 11 residues. V was pared by 1 base and J by 5 bases, with 1 base between.